Listed below are T cell receptor beta chains from one sample, sequenced in a study of cytomegalovirus exposure and HLA in healthy donors. Repertoires were generated with immunoSEQ multiplex PCR, while TCRdb's copy carries only in-frame clones and drops some. The table lists roughly 80,000 clones, roughly 79% of them singletons, with about 2% in the top ten. The sample comprised PBMCs. These receptors were collected from a woman younger than 45 in good health and CMV-seronegative. Both conserved end residues are part of each CDR3. A D gene is named only where the DNA matches it firmly. Only some rows state a clone size, as once, few, many or a class for expanded clones.

>TRBD1|NA|TRBV19|TRBJ2-5
TGTGCCAGTAGTCCTCTCTCCGGGACAGGGATGGAAGAGACCCAGTACTTC
CASSPLSGTGMEETQYF
>NA|NA|TRBV13|TRBJ1-1
TGTGCCAGCAGCTTAGCAGGGATCGACACTGAAGCTTTCTTT
CASSLAGIDTEAFF
>NA|NA|TRBV30|TRBJ2-7
TGTGCCTGGAGTGTATTCGGGACCAAGGGGGACGAGCAGTACTTC
CAWSVFGTKGDEQYF
>NA|NA|TRBV30|TRBJ2-5
TGTGCCTGGAGTCCTGCAGGGGAGACCCAGTACTTC
CAWSPAGETQYF
>TRBD1|NA|TRBV6-4|TRBJ1-4
TGTGCCAGCAGGATTTACCGGGACAGGGCCCTTGCAACTAATGAAAAACTGTTTTTT
CASRIYRDRALATNEKLFF
>TRBD1|few|TRBV2|TRBJ1-5
TGTGCCAGCAGTGTAGGACAGGGGTTCAATCAGCCCCAGCATTTT
CASSVGQGFNQPQHF
>TRBD1|NA|TRBV5-1|TRBJ1-6
TGCGCCAGCAGGGGCGGGACAGGGATGAATTCACCCCTCCACTTT
CASRGGTGMNSPLHF
>NA|NA|TRBV5-1|TRBJ2-3
TGCGCCAGCAGCTTCGGACAACACACAGATACGCAGTATTTT
CASSFGQHTDTQYF
>TRBD1|NA|TRBV18|TRBJ1-2
TGTGCCAGCTCGCCGGACAGGGCCCATGGCTACACCTTC
CASSPDRAHGYTF
>NA|few|TRBV7-8|TRBJ2-2
TGTGCCAGCAGCTTAGTGTTTACAGCCGCGAACACCGGGGAGCTGTTTTTT
CASSLVFTAANTGELFF
>NA|NA|TRBV2|TRBJ1-3
TGTGCCAGCAGGCGCGAATTCCAGGATACCTCTGGAAACACCATATATTTT
CASRREFQDTSGNTIYF
>NA|NA|TRBV5-1|TRBJ2-1
TGCGCCAGCAGCTTCCTAGAAGGGGACAATGAGCAGTTCTTC
CASSFLEGDNEQFF
>TRBD2|NA|TRBV5-1|TRBJ2-5
TGCGCCAGCAGCCCTCAAATTAGCGGGAGGAAAGAGACCCAGTACTTC
CASSPQISGRKETQYF
>NA|NA|TRBV28|TRBJ2-5
TGTGCCAGCAGTTTACTCCAGGTTCAAGAGACCCAGTACTTC
CASSLLQVQETQYF
>NA|NA|TRBV18|TRBJ2-2
TGTGCCAGCTCACACAGTGGTACCGGGGAGCTGTTTTTT
CASSHSGTGELFF
>NA|NA|TRBV9|TRBJ2-4
TGTGCCAGCAGCGTAGGACAGGCTAACATTCAGTACTTC
CASSVGQANIQYF
>TRBD2|NA|TRBV27|TRBJ2-7
TGTGCCAGCAGTTCCCGGGAGGGCTCCTACGAGCAGTACTTC
CASSSREGSYEQYF
>TRBD2|NA|TRBV7-3|TRBJ2-5
TGTGCCAGCAGCTTAAATCCTAGACTAGCAAGCACCCAAGAGACCCAGTACTTC
CASSLNPRLASTQETQYF
>TRBD1|few|TRBV29-1|TRBJ2-1
TGCAGCGTTTTTTCAGGGGGCATGTACAATGAGCAGTTCTTC
CSVFSGGMYNEQFF
>NA|NA|TRBV29-1|TRBJ1-2
TGCAGCGTTTATATTCCGGGCAGGGAGGATAACTATGGCTACACCTTC
CSVYIPGREDNYGYTF